The clone carrying this TCR beta chain has more than one count but fewer than ten. Antigen: not known. This specimen belongs to a study of cytomegalovirus exposure and HLA in healthy donors. Researchers ran the PCR with 60 Vbeta and 13 Jbeta primers. TCRdb keeps only in-frame clones here, not all; method: immunoSEQ multiplex PCR. The top ten clones hold under 15% of a sample with fewer than 75,000 clones, roughly four fifths of them seen once. V lost 1 base to trimming and J lost 5 bases; unmatched junction nucleotides: 8. The CDR3 runs 17 residues. The germline CDR1 and CDR2 sequences are SGHVS and FQNEAQ. General study results and limits: A later analysis showed that HLA-associated TCR beta chains had undergone more clonal expansion than equally common others.

The V and J genes are TRBV7-8 and TRBJ1-4, with TRBD1 identical over 9 bases. Source material: PBMCs. This sequence originates from a man aged 65 to 85 in good health and CMV-seronegative. CDR3 sequence reads: CASSLGQGGLENEKLFF. DNA of the CDR3: TGTGCCAGCAGCTTAGGACAGGGGGGCTTAGAGAATGAAAAACTGTTTTTT.